A single sample gave rise to the 7 T cell receptor beta chains below, sequenced in a study of blood T cells in healthy people across ages. It was with a sample-barcoded 5' primer and a J-beta primer mix that a second PCR of about 6 to 11 cycles was run. Each CDR3 protein is one row after TCRdb ran MiXCR on the 5' RACE reads. The sample has over 1,500,000 distinct CDR3 sequences; roughly 49% are singletons. The material sequenced was blood. These receptors were taken from a middle-aged woman in good health.

The chain joins TRBV7-3 to TRBJ1-2, with TRBD1 matching 7 bases. V shed 5 bases, J shed 6 bases, and the junction held 12 bases outside the gene matches. The V gene's germline CDR1 is SGHTA and CDR2 FQGTGA. The CDR3 contains 15 residues. CDR3 nucleotides: TGTGCCAGCAGCCCGGGACGGGACAGTGATAATGGCTACACCTTC. It specifies CASSPGRDSDNGYTF.

This chain uses TRBV6-5 with TRBJ2-6, with no clear D. V shed 6 bases and J shed 0 bases, with 12 bases lying between them. This CDR3 is 16 amino acids long. The germline V gene encodes CDR1 MNHEY and CDR2 SVGAGI. The CDR3 sequence: CASRLRSTSGANVLTF. The CDR3 coding sequence is TGTGCCAGCAGACTAAGGTCCACCTCTGGGGCCAACGTCCTGACTTTC.

The CDR3 loop is CASTPQTGDTQYF. The CDR3 region has the DNA TGTGCCAGCACCCCACAGACAGGAGATACGCAGTATTTT. The chain uses TRBV12-3 or TRBV12-4 and TRBJ2-3, with D maybe TRBD1 (6 bases). V was shortened by 7 bases and J by 5 bases, with 13 bases between the two germline ends. The CDR3 sequence is 13 residues long.

The chain combines TRBV5-1 with TRBJ2-5, with D perhaps TRBD1 or TRBD2 (5 bases each). Germline V gene sequence: CDR1 SGHRS, CDR2 YFSETQ. V dropped 4 bases and J dropped 11 bases, with 18 bases sitting between them. This CDR3 is 13 amino acids long. The CDR3, as DNA: TGCGCCAGCAGCGACGGGACCGCTCTTGGGCAGTACTTC. This gives the protein CASSDGTALGQYF.

The CDR3 DNA sequence: TGTGCAACCAGGGGGGTTGGCGCCAATCAGCCCCAGCATTTT. Translated: CATRGVGANQPQHF. The chain employs TRBV6-6 and TRBJ1-5; TRBD1 matches 7 bases. Germline CDR1 is MNHNY and CDR2 is SVGAGI (reference sequence). This CDR3 contains 14 residues.

The J gene is TRBJ2-2, the V gene TRBV6-2 or TRBV6-3; weak D call: TRBD2 (5 bases). Between the trimmed V and J ends, which lost 2 bases and 7 bases, there was a span of 23 bases. The CDR3 is made up of 18 amino acids. Germline V gene lookup returns CDR1 MNHEY and CDR2 SVGEGT. The CDR3 here is CASSYERTGSHPIGELFF. As DNA, the CDR3 is TGTGCCAGCAGTTACGAACGTACGGGGTCACACCCTATCGGGGAGCTGTTTTTT.

This clonotype was counted a few times. The chain recombines TRBV4-2 with TRBJ2-1; 10 positions agree with TRBD2. This CDR3 contains 18 residues. V lost 0 bases and J lost 4; bases outside the gene matches: 9. Germline V CDR1 and CDR2: LGHNA, YNFKEQ. The chain's CDR3 is CASSQDGVAGGVYNEQFF. The CDR3 DNA follows: TGTGCCAGCAGCCAAGATGGAGTAGCGGGGGGAGTTTACAATGAGCAGTTCTTC.